The clone carrying this T cell receptor beta chain was seen only a few times. No antigen is known for it. Trimming removed 6 bases from V and 4 bases from J, with 7 bases in between. From germline, CDR1 is MNHEY and CDR2 SMNVEV (reference sequence). This CDR3 contains 12 residues. The data belong to a study of T-cell memory formation after mild COVID-19. Study-wide results and caveats: Day 37-peaking second-wave clones had unconfirmed SARS-CoV-2 specificity. CM and EM subsets held most contracting CD4+ clones; EMRA held CD8+ ones.

TCRdb itself ran the 5' RACE reads through MiXCR, one entry per CDR3 protein. There are approximately 300,000 distinct CDR3 sequences in the sample; approximately 15% occur only once, and about a fifth lies in the top ten. This clonotype was sampled from a man aged 18 to 29 who had mild COVID-19 (a few samples of this study predate the infection). Cell type and time point are not known. Sequenced input: PBMCs or a T cell subset sorted from them (not recorded which). The V gene is TRBV27, the J gene TRBJ2-1; TRBD1 might be the D (6 bases). Here the CDR3 reads CASRQGYNEQFF. CDR3 bases: TGTGCCAGCAGGCAGGGGTACAATGAGCAGTTCTTC.